The 29 T cell receptor beta chains in this list originate from one sample, sequenced in a study of T cells in Graves' hyperthyroidism and ophthalmopathy. TCR beta CDR3 regions were amplified from RNA transcripts. HTBI primers were employed in a first-round RT-PCR of the TCR CDR3. TCRdb re-analysed the multiplex PCR reads in MiXCR, keeping a single row per CDR3 protein. The profile shows 550,000 to 700,000 distinct CDR3 sequences, about half of them singletons. The sample comprised peripheral blood or thyroid tissue (not recorded which). Receptor source: an adult woman with Graves' disease, either hyperthyroidism or ophthalmopathy (not recorded which).

Ten or more counts support this clonotype. The CDR3 DNA reads as TGTGCCAGCAGTCCCTACCCCGGGGGATATGGCTACACCTTC. Translation gives CASSPYPGGYGYTF. The chain joins TRBV12-3 or TRBV12-4 to TRBJ1-2; possibly TRBD1 for D (5 bases). This CDR3 comprises 14 residues. Trimming removed 5 bases at V and 5 bases at J, with 15 bases between.

The chain carries TRBV6-4 and TRBJ1-2; no clear D. The CDR3 covers 15 residues. Germline V lookup: CDR1 MRHNA, CDR2 SNTAGT. Trimming shortened V by 0 bases and J by 2 bases, and 10 bases separated the two germline ends. CDR3 sequence reads: CASSDSTGRNYGYTF. The CDR3 DNA follows: TGTGCCAGCAGTGACTCGACGGGGAGAAACTATGGCTACACCTTC.

At least ten counts were recorded for this clonotype. This rearrangement joins TRBV5-1 to TRBJ2-7; weak D call: TRBD2 (5 bases). The CDR3 is made up of 13 amino acids. The germline gives CDR1 SGHRS, CDR2 YFSETQ. Trimming stripped 4 bases from V and 3 bases from J, with 11 bases between. CDR3 bases: TGCGCCAGCAGCGGTACTAGTAACTACGAGCAGTACTTC. It codes for CASSGTSNYEQYF.

This sequence joins TRBV5-1 and TRBJ1-5, with D unclear. This CDR3 is built from 15 residues. V dropped 9 bases and J dropped 5 bases, with 21 bases sitting between them. The germline V gene has CDR1 SGHRS and CDR2 YFSETQ. CDR3 in amino acids: CATGGPQLKYQPQHF. The DNA for the CDR3 is TGCGCCACCGGAGGTCCACAACTGAAGTATCAGCCCCAGCATTTT.

The chain employs TRBV7-3 and TRBJ1-6, with D possibly being TRBD1 (5 bases). CDR1 and CDR2 from the germline V gene are SGHTA and FQGTGA. The germline V and J ends were trimmed by 6 bases and 10 bases, with 16 bases remaining between them. The CDR3 runs 14 residues. This chain's CDR3 is CASSWGDLGSPLHF. The CDR3 DNA is TGTGCCAGCAGTTGGGGGGATTTGGGGTCACCCCTCCACTTT.

The rearrangement links TRBV7-2 to TRBJ1-6, with D perhaps TRBD1 (6 bases). Germline V gene sequence: CDR1 SGHTA, CDR2 FQGNSA. V lost 5 bases and J lost 18, with 20 bases in between. The CDR3 is 13 amino acids. The CDR3 reads CASSNQHGGARHF. The CDR3 nucleotides are TGTGCCAGCAGCAACCAACACGGGGGCGCCCGCCACTTT.

This clonotype was seen ten or more times. The gene calls are TRBV9 and TRBJ2-2; TRBD2 matches at 15 bases. There are 17 residues in the CDR3. The V and J ends lost 3 bases and 6 bases, in that order; junction bases with no gene match: 6. Germline V gives CDR1 SGDLS, CDR2 YYNGEE. The CDR3 nucleotides read TGTGCCAGCAGCGCCGGGACTAGCGGGAGGCCGCCCGGGGAGCTGTTTTTT. Its translation is CASSAGTSGRPPGELFF.

This clonotype was recorded at least ten times. The chain has TRBV7-8 and TRBJ1-1, with D hard to call. The CDR3 loop spans 13 amino acids. V gave up 1 base and J gave up 6 bases, with 9 bases separating them. Germline CDR1 SGHVS, CDR2 FQNEAQ. CDR3 DNA: TGTGCCAGCAGCTTAGAGATTTCCGCTGAAGCTTTCTTT. Residues: CASSLEISAEAFF.

This chain uses TRBV20-1 with TRBJ1-1; tentatively, D is TRBD1 (5 bases). There are 12 residues in the CDR3. Per germline, CDR1 DFQATT and CDR2 SNEGSKA (reference sequence). Trimming shortened V by 1 base and J by 8 bases, and 11 bases separated the two germline ends. CDR3 sequence (DNA): TGCAGTGCTAGAGTTATCCCAGGGGAAGCTTTCTTT. Protein: CSARVIPGEAFF.

There are many counts of this clonotype. This chain connects TRBV19 to TRBJ1-1; D remains unclear. This CDR3 spans 14 amino acids. The germline V and J ends were trimmed by 4 bases and 1 base, with 10 bases remaining between them. The germline V gene has CDR1 LNHDA and CDR2 SQIVND (reference sequence). CDR3 loop: CASSNRPGNTEAFF. DNA of the CDR3: TGTGCCAGTAGTAATCGACCGGGGAACACTGAAGCTTTCTTT.

This chain connects TRBV7-9 to TRBJ1-4; 7 bases line up with TRBD1. CDR1 and CDR2 (germline): SEHNR, FQNEAQ (reference sequence). The CDR3 is 14 amino acids. The junction had 5 bases not matched to a gene; V was cut back by 5 bases and J by 5 bases. The CDR3 nucleotides read TGTGCCAGCAGCAAGGGGACAGTGAATGAAAAACTGTTTTTT. Translation: CASSKGTVNEKLFF. Drawing the rest from reference TRBV7-9 and TRBJ1-4, the complete variable domain is DTGVSQNPRHKITKRGQNVTFRCDPISEHNRLYWYRQTLGQGPEFLTYFQNEAQLEKSRLLSDRFSAERPKGSFSTLEIQRTEQGDSAMYLCASSKGTVNEKLFFGSGTQLSVL.

This chain uses TRBV10-3 with TRBJ1-6, with 7 bases that match TRBD1. V was pared by 2 bases and J by 7 bases, with 8 bases of the junction left unmatched. The CDR3 has 16 amino acids. Germline CDR1 is ENHRY and CDR2 is SYGVKD. This CDR3 is CAISEVDRVQNSPLHF. DNA of the CDR3: TGTGCCATCAGTGAGGTTGACAGGGTACAAAATTCACCCCTCCACTTT.

This clonotype was seen ten or more times. The rearrangement joins TRBV11-2 to TRBJ1-6; TRBD1 agrees at 7 bases. V was clipped by 3 bases and J by 5 bases; unmatched bases: 4. The CDR3 sequence is 15 residues long. Germline V gene lookup returns CDR1 SGHAT and CDR2 FQNNGV. CDR3 amino acids: CASSFSGQNNSPLHF. CDR3 nucleotide sequence: TGTGCCAGCAGCTTCTCGGGACAGAATAATTCACCCCTCCACTTT.

This clonotype was seen only once. This rearrangement joins TRBV2 to TRBJ1-6, with D perhaps TRBD1 (5 bases). The CDR3 sequence is 14 residues long. Germline V gene lookup returns CDR1 SNHLY and CDR2 FYNNEI. V was shortened by 4 bases and J by 8 bases, with 12 bases between the two germline ends. CDR3 sequence reads: CASSVRGVDSPLHF. The CDR3, as DNA: TGTGCCAGCAGTGTCCGGGGGGTGGATTCACCCCTCCACTTT.

To note about this clonotype: One end of the junction varies from germline; a read error may be responsible. The chain carries TRBV7-9 and TRBJ1-4, with a tentative D call TRBD1 (6 bases). The CDR3 consists of 14 residues. Germline values: CDR1 SEHNR, CDR2 FQNEAQ (reference sequence). DNA for the CDR3: TGTGCCACCAGCCCAGGGGAAGAGGGTGAAAAACTGTTTTTT. Amino acid sequence: CATSPGEEGEKLFF. The full variable domain, rest sourced from reference TRBV7-9 and TRBJ1-4, is DTGVSQNPRHKITKRGQNVTFRCDPISEHNRLYWYRQTLGQGPEFLTYFQNEAQLEKSRLLSDRFSAERPKGSFSTLEIQRTEQGDSAMYLCATSPGEEGEKLFFGSGTQLSVL.

This clonotype was picked up many times. The chain joins TRBV4-1 to TRBJ2-7, with D maybe TRBD1 (6 bases). With 5 bases removed from V and 1 base from J, the gap between germline ends came to 12 bases. There are 14 residues in the CDR3. The germline CDR1 and CDR2 sequences are MGHRA and YSYEKL. In DNA form, the CDR3 reads TGCGCCAGCAGCTCCGGACAGTGGTCCTACGAGCAGTACTTC. It is translated as CASSSGQWSYEQYF.

This clonotype occurred many times. The CDR3 bases are TGTGCCAGCAGTCCGGGGTACCAAGAGACCCAGTACTTC. Encoded protein: CASSPGYQETQYF. The chain is built from TRBV25-1 and TRBJ2-5; D is perhaps TRBD2 (5 bases). This CDR3 region has 13 residues. Germline CDR1 and CDR2: MGHDK and SYGVNS. Trimming shortened V by 5 bases and J by 0 bases, and 7 bases separated the two germline ends.

The rearrangement joins TRBV5-1 to TRBJ1-1; 7 bases agree with TRBD1. Looked up from germline, CDR1 is SGHRS and CDR2 is YFSETQ. The CDR3 runs to 15 residues. V shed 1 base, J shed 2 bases, and the junction held 5 bases outside the gene matches. CDR3 DNA sequence: TGCGCCAGCAGCTTGTTGACAGGGACAAACACTGAAGCTTTCTTT. Amino acids: CASSLLTGTNTEAFF.

This clonotype was recorded many times. The chain uses TRBV10-3 and TRBJ1-2; D gene uncertain. The V end lost 10 bases, the J end lost 4 bases, and 10 bases lay between the germline ends. Germline-derived CDR1 and CDR2 are ENHRY and SYGVKD. The CDR3 has 11 amino acids. CDR3 in amino acids: CATQAVYGYTF. The CDR3 DNA is TGTGCCACTCAGGCGGTCTATGGCTACACCTTC.

The chain is built from TRBV10-3 and TRBJ2-5, with unresolved D. CDR3 length: 14 residues. V lost 4 bases to trimming and J lost 1 base, with 10 bases between them. Germline V gives CDR1 ENHRY, CDR2 SYGVKD. CDR3 coding DNA: TGTGCCATCAGTGCTGATGGTCTCCAAGAGACCCAGTACTTC. Its translation: CAISADGLQETQYF.

For this clonotype: The CDR3 ends on some other residue instead of the conserved phenylalanine or tryptophan, so this is likely a read error. The rearrangement uses TRBV5-1 and TRBJ1-1; D is uncertain. Germline V gene data show CDR1 as SGHRS and CDR2 as YFSETQ. This CDR3 has 13 residues. Trimming cost V 4 bases and J 0 bases, with 7 bases left between them. CDR3 in amino acids: CASSEEMNTEAFL. Here the CDR3 DNA reads TGCGCCAGCAGCGAGGAGATGAACACTGAAGCTTTCCTT.

The gene calls are TRBV7-9 and TRBJ1-2; 7 bases agree with TRBD1. The CDR3 spans 15 residues. The germline V gene encodes CDR1 SEHNR and CDR2 FQNEAQ (reference sequence). Germline trimming cut 3 bases from V and 1 base from J; bases unmatched to any gene: 5. CDR3 bases: TGTGCCAGCAGCTTTATGGGACAGATTAACTATGGCTACACCTTC. Its translation is CASSFMGQINYGYTF. Full variable domain (remainder filled in from reference TRBV7-9 and TRBJ1-2): DTGVSQNPRHKITKRGQNVTFRCDPISEHNRLYWYRQTLGQGPEFLTYFQNEAQLEKSRLLSDRFSAERPKGSFSTLEIQRTEQGDSAMYLCASSFMGQINYGYTFGSGTRLTVV.

The gene calls are TRBV7-9 and TRBJ2-7, with TRBD2 matching 10 bases. Germline CDR1 is SEHNR and CDR2 is FQNEAQ (reference sequence). Trimming removed 5 bases from V and 0 bases from J; junction bases left unmatched: 7. The CDR3 has 16 residues. The CDR3 nucleotides are TGTGCCAGCAGCCAGATTAGCGGGAGGAGCTCCTACGAGCAGTACTTC. Amino acids: CASSQISGRSSYEQYF.

The rearrangement joins TRBV6-5 to TRBJ2-2, with D unclear. Germline V gene lookup returns CDR1 MNHEY and CDR2 SVGAGI. Trimming removed 8 bases at V and 7 bases at J, with 14 bases between. This CDR3 has 13 amino acids. This CDR3 reads CASLPAVGGELFF. For the CDR3, the DNA is TGTGCCAGCCTCCCAGCAGTTGGCGGGGAGCTGTTTTTT.

Notes on this clonotype: A much larger clone lies a single base off, so this may be a read error. This chain uses TRBV11-2 with TRBJ2-7; D ambiguous. This CDR3 has 15 residues. The germline CDR1 and CDR2 sequences are SGHAT and FQNNGV. The CDR3 protein is CASRRPGVIYYEQCF. CDR3 sequence (DNA): TGTGCCAGCAGAAGGCCCGGAGTGATCTACTACGAGCAGTGCTTC.

This clonotype was recorded once. The gene calls are TRBV19 and TRBJ1-5; weak D call: TRBD1 (5 bases). Deletions cut 0 bases from V and 11 bases from J, with 20 bases between. The CDR3 totals 16 residues. Germline-derived CDR1 and CDR2 are LNHDA and SQIVND (reference sequence). The CDR3: CASSIDYSGAKETQHF. CDR3 nucleotide sequence: TGTGCCAGTAGTATAGATTATAGCGGGGCCAAAGAGACCCAGCATTTT.

V and J are TRBV11-2 and TRBJ1-4; D gene uncertain. The J call may not be correct, given that the DNA end is closer to TRBJ2-2. There are 13 residues in the CDR3. Germline V gene data show CDR1 as SGHAT and CDR2 as FQNNGV. CDR3 coding DNA: TGTGCCAGCAGCCAACGGCGGACCGGGGAGCTGTTTTTT. Translated, it gives CASSQRRTGELFF.

Judged by abundance, this clonotype is medium-sized (0.01 to 0.1%). The gene calls are TRBV10-3 and TRBJ1-2; unclear D gene. The CDR3 extends over 14 amino acids. V gave up 4 bases and J gave up 3 bases, with 12 bases separating them. Germline lookup yields CDR1 ENHRY and CDR2 SYGVKD. As DNA, the CDR3 is TGTGCCATCAGTGGAGTCACGGAACACTATGGCTACACCTTC. Translation gives CAISGVTEHYGYTF.

This clonotype came up many times. The chain joins TRBV27 to TRBJ1-6, with D unresolved. CDR3 length equals 12 residues. CDR1 is MNHEY and CDR2 is SMNVEV in the germline V gene (reference sequence). The V and J ends lost 3 bases and 8 bases respectively, with 5 bases between them. The CDR3 region is CASSFYDSPLHF. CDR3 in DNA: TGTGCCAGCAGTTTTTATGATTCACCCCTCCACTTT.